These 32 T cell receptor beta chains were all obtained from the same sample, sequenced in a study of blood T cell repertoires in COVID-19. Some clones are missing from TCRdb's copy, which holds only in-frame ones; the method was immunoSEQ multiplex PCR. The sample lists 26,000 or so clones, around 90% occurring once. The sequenced sample was peripheral blood. The receptors originated from a human donor in a cohort sampled during active COVID-19. The donor label of this sample is uncertain.

This rearrangement joins TRBV28 to TRBJ1-5, with 7 bases fitting TRBD1. Per the germline V gene, CDR1 is MDHEN and CDR2 is SYDVKM. The CDR3 is 13 amino acids. The V gene end was trimmed by 7 bases and the J gene end by 1 base; junction bases not matched to a gene: 1. CDR3 sequence: CASTTGSNQPQHF. CDR3 in DNA: TGTGCCAGCACGACAGGGAGCAATCAGCCCCAGCATTTT.

The chain combines TRBV24-1 with TRBJ2-5, with a weak D call TRBD1 (6 bases). The CDR3 extends over 16 amino acids. Germline V gene data show CDR1 as KGHDR and CDR2 as SFDVKD. Trimming took 2 bases from V and 5 from J, leaving 17 bases between them. The CDR3 DNA is TGTGCCACCAGTGATTCTGACAGGAAAGCCAGGGAGACCCAGTACTTC. It encodes CATSDSDRKARETQYF.

The chain combines TRBV11-2 with TRBJ2-7; 8 bases line up with TRBD1. CDR1 is SGHAT, CDR2 FQNNGV, per germline. Trimming removed 5 bases from V and 4 bases from J; junction bases left unmatched: 4. The CDR3 consists of 13 residues. CDR3 bases: TGTGCCAGCAGCCTACAGGGGGAATACGAGCAGTACTTC. It codes for CASSLQGEYEQYF. The variable domain in full, with the rest retrieved from reference TRBV11-2 and TRBJ2-7, is EAGVAQSPRYKIIEKRQSVAFWCNPISGHATLYWYQQILGQGPKLLIQFQNNGVVDDSQLPKDRFSAERLKGVDSTLKIQPAKLEDSAVYLCASSLQGEYEQYFGPGTRLTVT.

This clone turned up a few times. This rearrangement joins TRBV18 to TRBJ1-6, with 8 bases that match TRBD1. The CDR3 contains 14 residues. With 3 bases clipped from V and 6 bases from J, the junction kept 1 base outside the gene matches. Germline CDR1 is KGHSH and CDR2 is LQKENI. CDR3: CASSPGQGNSPLHF. As DNA, the CDR3 is TGTGCCAGCTCACCCGGACAGGGTAATTCACCCCTCCACTTT.

The chain links TRBV3-1 (or the pseudogene TRBV3-2) to TRBJ2-1; no clear D gene. V dropped 0 bases and J dropped 7 bases, with 10 bases sitting between them. The CDR3 has 14 amino acids. Germline CDR1 is LGHDT and CDR2 is YNNKEL (reference sequence). As DNA, the CDR3 is TGTGCCAGCAGCCAAGAGGGCCTACGGAATGAGCAGTTCTTC. Translation gives CASSQEGLRNEQFF.

The chain has TRBV7-2 and TRBJ2-2, with a possible D match to TRBD1 (5 bases). Germline CDR1 reads SGHTA; CDR2 reads FQGNSA. The CDR3 extends over 13 amino acids. Trimming shortened V by 1 base and J by 5 bases, and 5 bases separated the two germline ends. The CDR3 region is CASSLGQTGELFF. CDR3 nucleotide sequence: TGTGCCAGCAGCTTAGGACAGACCGGGGAGCTGTTTTTT.

This clone was seen only once. The genes are TRBV7-6 and TRBJ2-2, with 7 bases that match TRBD2. Germline V gene data show CDR1 as SGHVS and CDR2 as FNYEAQ. J gave up 0 bases and V 5 bases, and 3 bases lay outside the gene matches. The CDR3 is 15 amino acids. Here the CDR3 reads CASSAGTTNTGELFF. The CDR3 DNA reads as TGTGCCAGCAGCGCCGGGACTACGAACACCGGGGAGCTGTTTTTT.

This rearrangement joins TRBV11-2 to TRBJ2-5; 12 nucleotides agree with TRBD1. CDR3 length: 17 residues. The trim removed 1 base at V and 2 bases at J, leaving 5 bases unmatched. Germline assignment: CDR1 SGHAT and CDR2 FQNNGV. The chain's CDR3 is CASSLGGQGANQETQYF. In DNA, the CDR3 is TGTGCCAGCAGCTTAGGGGGACAGGGGGCAAATCAAGAGACCCAGTACTTC.

V usage is TRBV9 and J usage is TRBJ1-1; D remains unclear. The ends were cut back, 4 bases at V and 4 bases at J, with 17 bases in the middle. This CDR3 contains 15 residues. Germline CDR1 SGDLS, CDR2 YYNGEE. The CDR3 coding sequence is TGTGCCAGCAGCACTGAGGAGAGGGTCGGCACTGAAGCTTTCTTT. It yields the protein CASSTEERVGTEAFF. The full variable domain, rest sourced from reference TRBV9 and TRBJ1-1, is DSGVTQTPKHLITATGQRVTLRCSPRSGDLSVYWYQQSLDQGLQFLIQYYNGEERAKGNILERFSAQQFPDLHSELNLSSLELGDSALYFCASSTEERVGTEAFFGQGTRLTVV.

The chain carries TRBV5-8 and TRBJ2-1; 7 bases are shared with TRBD1. V shed 5 bases and J 6 bases; nucleotides not matched to a gene: 8. The CDR3 consists of 14 residues. Germline loops: CDR1 SGHTS, CDR2 YDEGEE. The CDR3 loop reads CASRRGGPINEQFF. The DNA of the CDR3 is TGTGCCAGCAGACGAGGGGGCCCCATCAATGAGCAGTTCTTC.

The V gene is TRBV10-3, the J gene TRBJ2-3, with 11 bases that match TRBD2. Germline-derived CDR1 and CDR2 are ENHRY and SYGVKD. The CDR3 consists of 14 residues. Germline trimming cut 10 bases from V and 0 bases from J; bases unmatched to any gene: 3. CDR3 in DNA: TGTGCCAGCGGACTAGCGGGTAGCACAGATACGCAGTATTTT. This translates into CASGLAGSTDTQYF.

This chain connects TRBV5-1 to TRBJ2-7; D perhaps matches TRBD1 (5 bases). This CDR3 comprises 15 residues. In germline, CDR1 is SGHRS, CDR2 YFSETQ. V was shortened by 0 bases and J by 5 bases, with 15 bases between the two germline ends. The CDR3 region is CASSLEAGFSHEQYF. DNA of the CDR3: TGCGCCAGCAGCTTGGAAGCAGGGTTTTCCCACGAGCAGTACTTC.

This rearrangement joins TRBV7-3 to TRBJ2-7, with 9 bases matching TRBD1. This CDR3 is built from 14 residues. V gave up 5 bases and J gave up 5 bases; unmatched junction bases: 7. Germline assignment: CDR1 SGHTA and CDR2 FQGTGA. CDR3 residues: CASSPGTGSNEQYF. In DNA, the CDR3 is TGTGCCAGCAGCCCAGGGACAGGGTCAAACGAGCAGTACTTC. Complete variable domain (other parts from reference TRBV7-3 and TRBJ2-7): GAGVSQTPSNKVTEKGKYVELRCDPISGHTALYWYRQSLGQGPEFLIYFQGTGAADDSGLPNDRFFAVRPEGSVSTLKIQRTERGDSAVYLCASSPGTGSNEQYFGPGTRLTVT.

The rearrangement links TRBV6-5 to TRBJ2-2; 7 nucleotides align to TRBD1. Trimming at V came to 6 bases and at J to 2 bases, leaving 6 bases not matched to a gene. The germline V gene has CDR1 MNHEY and CDR2 SVGAGI. The CDR3 length is 15 residues. The CDR3 is CASSQDRPNTGELFF. As DNA, the CDR3 is TGTGCCAGCAGCCAGGACAGGCCAAACACCGGGGAGCTGTTTTTT.

The chain links TRBV2 to TRBJ2-3, with TRBD2 matching 8 bases. The germline V gene has CDR1 SNHLY and CDR2 FYNNEI. The CDR3 spans 16 residues. J lost 5 bases, V lost 0 bases, and 7 bases had no gene match. In nucleotides, the CDR3 is TGTGCCAGCAGTGAAGCGGCAAGCGGGGGCCGAGATACGCAGTATTTT. Protein sequence: CASSEAASGGRDTQYF.

This chain uses TRBV21-1 with TRBJ1-5; TRBD1 is the table's D call, not checked against the DNA. TRBV21-1 is a pseudogene segment. CDR3 length: 17 amino acids. CDR3: CASSKRTANKGNQPQHF. The CDR3 coding sequence is TGTGCCAGCAGCAAAAGGACAGCCAATAAGGGCAATCAGCCCCAGCATTTT.

V and J are TRBV3-1 (or the pseudogene TRBV3-2) and TRBJ1-1; 7 bases agree with TRBD1. The J segment lost 10 bases and the V segment lost 2 bases, leaving 7 bases of the junction unmatched. The CDR3 contains 13 residues. The V gene's germline CDR1 is LGHDT and CDR2 YNNKEL (reference sequence). Written as DNA, the CDR3 is TGTGCCAGCAGCCAAAGACAGGGCTTTGGAGCTTTCTTT. Protein sequence: CASSQRQGFGAFF.

The rearrangement links TRBV6-2 or TRBV6-3 to TRBJ1-3; 7 bases match TRBD1. Germline CDR1 and CDR2: MNHEY and SVGEGT. The ends lost 4 bases at V and 4 bases at J; junction bases unmatched: 7. The CDR3 extends over 15 amino acids. The CDR3 sequence: CASSSRTGWGNTIYF. The CDR3 DNA sequence: TGTGCCAGCAGTTCCCGGACAGGCTGGGGAAACACCATATATTTT.

With respect to this clone: The limits of the CDR3 on the DNA are not certain, so only TCRdb's listed CDR3 is given. The chain recombines TRBV4-2 with TRBJ2-1; the listed D gene, TRBD2, was not tested against the DNA. The germline CDR1 and CDR2 sequences are LGHNA and YNFKEQ. The length of the CDR3 is 13 amino acids, counting both ends. The CDR3 sequence: CASSSSGYNEQFF.

The chain joins TRBV14 to TRBJ1-1; D gene unclear. Germline lookup yields CDR1 SGHDN and CDR2 FVKESK. The CDR3 is 13 residues long. Trimming removed 1 base from V and 1 base from J, with 4 bases in between. The CDR3 sequence: CASSQGANTEAFF. CDR3 coding DNA: TGTGCCAGCAGCCAAGGGGCGAACACTGAAGCTTTCTTT.

The chain is built from TRBV6-5 and TRBJ2-7, with 11 bases lining up with TRBD2. CDR1 and CDR2 (germline): MNHEY, SVGAGI. The V and J ends lost 7 bases and 0 bases, in that order; junction bases with no gene match: 5. This CDR3 is built from 15 residues. CDR3 protein: CASTLLAGGSYEQYF. CDR3 nucleotides: TGTGCCAGCACCCTCCTAGCGGGGGGCTCCTACGAGCAGTACTTC.

The CDR3 sequence is CASTSGTGYQPQHF. CDR3 DNA sequence: TGTGCCAGCACCTCCGGGACAGGGTATCAGCCCCAGCATTTT. This chain links TRBV6-5 with TRBJ1-5; TRBD1 matches 9 bases. The CDR3 runs to 14 residues. The germline V gene encodes CDR1 MNHEY and CDR2 SVGAGI. J lost 5 bases, V lost 7 bases, and 6 bases had no gene match.

The chain has TRBV19 and TRBJ2-7; 9 nucleotides agree with TRBD1. Trimming at V came to 6 bases and at J to 5 bases, leaving 8 bases not matched to a gene. CDR1 is LNHDA and CDR2 is SQIVND in the germline V gene (reference sequence). This CDR3 has 14 amino acids. The DNA for the CDR3 is TGTGCCAGTAGGAGGGGACAGGGTGGACACGAGCAGTACTTC. This gives the protein CASRRGQGGHEQYF.

The chain carries TRBV7-2 and TRBJ2-3; TRBD2 agrees at 13 bases. Germline V CDR1 and CDR2: SGHTA, FQGNSA. Trimming took 1 base from V and 6 from J; bases not matched to a gene: 7. There are 17 residues in the CDR3. The CDR3, as DNA: TGTGCCAGCAGCTTAGTAGGGACTAGCGGGGTGCGCGATACGCAGTATTTT. Translated: CASSLVGTSGVRDTQYF.

V and J are TRBV6-6 and TRBJ1-4; 10 nucleotides line up with TRBD1. V shed 4 bases and J 7 bases; nucleotides not matched to a gene: 6. The CDR3 is made up of 15 amino acids. The V gene's germline CDR1 is MNHNY and CDR2 SVGAGI (reference sequence). Here the CDR3 reads CASSSAGTGVEKLFF. CDR3 sequence (DNA): TGTGCCAGCAGTTCAGCCGGGACAGGGGTTGAAAAACTGTTTTTT.

This clone was counted only a few times. V and J are TRBV28 and TRBJ1-1; possibly TRBD1 for D (5 bases). V lost 2 bases, J lost 7 bases, and 14 bases lay in between. The CDR3 sequence is 14 residues long. Per the germline V gene, CDR1 is MDHEN and CDR2 is SYDVKM. The chain's CDR3 is CASSLRGQTYEAFF. CDR3 DNA: TGTGCCAGCAGTTTAAGGGGTCAGACCTATGAAGCTTTCTTT.

The genes are TRBV18 and TRBJ1-1; D unresolved. The germline gives CDR1 KGHSH, CDR2 LQKENI. V lost 4 bases and J lost 1, with 10 bases in between. This CDR3 is built from 14 residues. CDR3 sequence reads: CASSQPGENTEAFF. In nucleotides, the CDR3 is TGTGCCAGCTCACAACCCGGGGAGAACACTGAAGCTTTCTTT.

Comment on this clone: The sample holds other DNA sequences that translate to the same CDR3. This chain uses TRBV6-4 with TRBJ2-3, with 7 bases aligning to TRBD1. The V gene end was trimmed by 0 bases and the J gene end by 0 bases; junction bases not matched to a gene: 3. The CDR3 sequence is 16 residues long. Germline lookup yields CDR1 MRHNA and CDR2 SNTAGT. The DNA for the CDR3 is TGTGCCAGCAGTGACTCCGGGACAGTTAGCACAGATACGCAGTATTTT. Protein: CASSDSGTVSTDTQYF.

This clone was found once. The chain employs TRBV9 and TRBJ1-3; TRBD1 is a possible D gene (6 bases). Trimming removed 3 bases from V and 3 bases from J, with 16 bases in between. The CDR3 length is 16 residues. The germline V gene encodes CDR1 SGDLS and CDR2 YYNGEE. The CDR3 DNA follows: TGTGCCAGCAGCGCCGGACAGTTAGAGAGTGGAAACACCATATATTTT. It specifies CASSAGQLESGNTIYF.

The chain uses TRBV7-8 and TRBJ2-1; possibly TRBD2 for D (7 bases). CDR1 and CDR2 from the germline V gene are SGHVS and FQNEAQ. The ends were cut back, 5 bases at V and 8 bases at J, with 22 bases in the middle. CDR3 length equals 16 residues. CDR3 sequence: CASSLEYRGAGHEQFF. The CDR3 DNA follows: TGTGCCAGCAGCCTTGAATATCGGGGGGCTGGCCATGAGCAGTTCTTC.

The rearrangement uses TRBV5-5 and TRBJ1-1; D gene unclear. Trimming shortened V by 0 bases and J by 6 bases, and 6 bases separated the two germline ends. The germline gives CDR1 SGHKS, CDR2 YYEKEE (reference sequence). This CDR3 comprises 12 residues. The CDR3 DNA is TGTGCCAGCAGCTTGGGGCAGGCTGAAGCTTTCTTT. The encoded protein is CASSLGQAEAFF. Variable domain in full (rest from reference TRBV5-5 and TRBJ1-1): DAGVTQSPTHLIKTRGQQVTLRCSPISGHKSVSWYQQVLGQGPQFIFQYYEKEERGRGNFPDRFSARQFPNYSSELNVNALLLGDSALYLCASSLGQAEAFFGQGTRLTVV.

The J gene is TRBJ1-2, the V gene TRBV2; D unresolved. The CDR3 extends over 14 amino acids. V lost 1 base to trimming and J lost 8 bases, with 14 bases between them. Germline V gene data show CDR1 as SNHLY and CDR2 as FYNNEI. Here the CDR3 reads CASSEGRALTGYTF. CDR3 nucleotide sequence: TGTGCCAGCAGTGAAGGAAGAGCGTTAACGGGCTACACCTTC.